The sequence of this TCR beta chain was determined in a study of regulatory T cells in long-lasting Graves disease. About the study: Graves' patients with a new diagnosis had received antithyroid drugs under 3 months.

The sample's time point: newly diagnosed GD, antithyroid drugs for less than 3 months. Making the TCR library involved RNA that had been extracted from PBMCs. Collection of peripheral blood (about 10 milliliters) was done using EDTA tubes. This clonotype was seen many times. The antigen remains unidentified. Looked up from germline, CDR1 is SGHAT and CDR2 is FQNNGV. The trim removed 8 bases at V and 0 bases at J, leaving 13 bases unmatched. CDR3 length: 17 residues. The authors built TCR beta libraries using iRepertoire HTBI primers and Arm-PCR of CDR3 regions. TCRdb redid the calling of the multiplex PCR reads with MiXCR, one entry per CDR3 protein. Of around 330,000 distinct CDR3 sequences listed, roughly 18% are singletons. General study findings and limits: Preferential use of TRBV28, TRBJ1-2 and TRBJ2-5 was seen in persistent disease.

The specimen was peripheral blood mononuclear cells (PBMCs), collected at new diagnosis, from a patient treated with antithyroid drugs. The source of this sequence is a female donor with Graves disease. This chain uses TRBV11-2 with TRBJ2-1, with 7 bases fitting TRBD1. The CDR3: CASSPTQGQSSYNEQFF. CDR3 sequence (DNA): TGTGCCAGCTCTCCTACGCAGGGACAGAGCTCCTACAATGAGCAGTTCTTC.